This is a list of T cell receptor beta chains from one sample in a study of OX40 agonist ivuxolimab in advanced cancers. Libraries were prepared by immunoSEQ multiplex PCR; TCRdb keeps only in-frame clonotypes and omits some of them. This sample yields 98,000 or so clones, of which roughly 94% are seen a single time; about 0.19% belongs to the top ten. The sequenced sample was CD4+ or CD8+ T cells sorted from blood, obtained in a trial of the OX40 agonist ivuxolimab. Source of these receptors: an adult with an advanced solid tumor such as melanoma, head and neck, liver or kidney cancer. The CDR3 runs from the conserved cysteine through the conserved F or W. D genes are given only for firm matches. Only some rows state a clone size, as once, few, many or a class for expanded clones.

V gene	clone size	J gene	D gene	CDR3 DNA	CDR3 protein
TRBV5-1	.	TRBJ2-5	TRBD2	TGCGCCAGCAGCCCGGATCGGCCTGGGGGGGACCAAGAGACCCAGTACTTC	CASSPDRPGGDQETQYF
TRBV10-3	.	TRBJ2-2	TRBD2	TGTGCCATCAGGCCGACTAGCGGGGGGACCGGGGAGCTGTTTTTT	CAIRPTSGGTGELFF
TRBV19	.	TRBJ1-2	.	TGTGCCAGTAGTATCGAGGGGCGATATGGCTACACCTTC	CASSIEGRYGYTF
TRBV19	once	TRBJ2-6	.	TGTGCCAGTAGTATAGAAAGCAGGGCTGCTGGGGCCAACGTCCTGACTTTC	CASSIESRAAGANVLTF
TRBV28	.	TRBJ1-5	TRBD1	TGTGCCAGCAGCCTGACAGGGAGCAATCAGCCCCAGCATTTT	CASSLTGSNQPQHF
TRBV6-1	.	TRBJ2-6	.	TGTGCCAGCCAGACAGGAAAAAACGTCCTGACTTTC	CASQTGKNVLTF
TRBV10-3	.	TRBJ2-3	.	TGTGCCATCAGTGAGTCGTCAGGTTGGACAGATACGCAGTATTTT	CAISESSGWTDTQYF
TRBV5-1	.	TRBJ1-1	.	TGCGCCAGCAGCTCGGGACTCACAGCGGGGGTTTTCTTT	CASSSGLTAGVFF
TRBV28	.	TRBJ1-1	.	TGTGCCAGCAGCAGCCCCCAGAACACTGAAGCTTTCTTT	CASSSPQNTEAFF
TRBV19	.	TRBJ1-3	.	TGTGCCAGTAGTTGGTCCGGCGGAAACACCATATATTTT	CASSWSGGNTIYF
TRBV28	.	TRBJ1-5	TRBD1	TGTGCCAGCAGAGCCACGGGGACAGGGGGCCCAACCTTCAATCAGCCCCAGCATTTT	CASRATGTGGPTFNQPQHF
TRBV7-9	.	TRBJ2-1	.	TGTGCCAGCAGCTTAGTGACGAAATCGCAGTTCTTC	CASSLVTKSQFF
TRBV2	.	TRBJ1-1	.	TGTGCCAGCAGTGAGGGGGCAGGCACTGAAGCTTTCTTT	CASSEGAGTEAFF
TRBV9	.	TRBJ2-1	.	TGTGCCAGCAGCCGGCCAACCAATGAGCAGTTCTTC	CASSRPTNEQFF
TRBV5-1	.	TRBJ2-5	.	TGCGCCAGCAGCTTGTCTCTGGGGGCCGGGCAAGAGACCCAGTACTTC	CASSLSLGAGQETQYF
TRBV9	.	TRBJ2-2	.	TGTGCCAGCAGCGCCAGAATCACCGGGGAGCTGTTTTTT	CASSARITGELFF
TRBV19	.	TRBJ1-2	.	TGTGCCAGTAATTTTATGGGGCAGGCCTCTAACTATGGCTACACCTTC	CASNFMGQASNYGYTF
TRBV6-5	.	TRBJ2-7	.	TGTGCCAGCAGTTGGGACCGTCAATCCTACGAGCAGTACTTC	CASSWDRQSYEQYF
TRBV10-3	few	TRBJ1-2	TRBD1	TGTGCCATCAGTGAAAGGACCGGGACAGCCGTTGGAGGCTACACCTTC	CAISERTGTAVGGYTF
TRBV6-5	.	TRBJ1-3	.	TGTGCCAGCAGTTACGTCGGCAACTCTGGAAACACCATATATTTT	CASSYVGNSGNTIYF
TRBV18	.	TRBJ2-5	.	TGTGCCAGCTCCGGGGGACAGCGGAGGGAAGAGACCCAGTACTTC	CASSGGQRREETQYF
TRBV7-2	.	TRBJ2-1	.	TGTGCCAGCATCCCGGGGCCAAGCTCCTACAATGAGCAGTTCTTC	CASIPGPSSYNEQFF
TRBV28	.	TRBJ1-5	.	TGTGCCAGCAGTCCGACGACTCTCTCTCGTCAGCCCCAGCATTTT	CASSPTTLSRQPQHF
TRBV7-6	.	TRBJ2-5	.	TGTGCCAGCAGCTTATCAGGGGGGCAAGAGACCCAGTACTTC	CASSLSGGQETQYF
TRBV2	.	TRBJ1-6	.	TGTGCCAGCGGGAGGACAGAGCCCTATAATTCACCCCTCCACTTT	CASGRTEPYNSPLHF
TRBV4-3	.	TRBJ2-3	TRBD2	TGCGCCAGCAGGAGAGGCGTCCCCCCGGGCGGGGGGGGTAAGAGCACAGATACGCAGTATTTT	CASRRGVPPGGGGKSTDTQYF
TRBV5-6	.	TRBJ1-3	.	TGTGCCAGCAGCTTGAAATGGGCTGGAAACACCATATATTTT	CASSLKWAGNTIYF
TRBV7-2	.	TRBJ1-3	.	TGTGCCAGCAGCTTAGAGTTCGGGGTATTAAACACCATATATTTT	CASSLEFGVLNTIYF
TRBV5-4	.	TRBJ1-3	.	TGTGCCAGCAGCCCCGGGGCCGAGAACACCATATATTTT	CASSPGAENTIYF
TRBV6-6	.	TRBJ2-7	.	TGTGCCAGCAGCCCAGGTTATGTCCGCGAGCAGTACTTC	CASSPGYVREQYF
TRBV6-6	.	TRBJ2-1	.	TGTGCCAGCACTGCACCTAGCATTGAGCAGTTCTTC	CASTAPSIEQFF
TRBV29-1	once	TRBJ1-1	.	TGCAGCGTTGGGGACCCGAGAGAAAAGGTGAACACTGAAGCTTTCTTT	CSVGDPREKVNTEAFF
TRBV19	.	TRBJ1-2	TRBD1	TGTGCCAGTAGTGTCACCGGGACAGGGGTCTATGGCTACACCTTC	CASSVTGTGVYGYTF
TRBV6-5	.	TRBJ2-1	TRBD2	TGTGCCAGCAGTGGGAAGCGGGAGGGCTACAATGAGCAGTTCTTC	CASSGKREGYNEQFF
TRBV5-1	.	TRBJ2-7	.	TGCGCCAGCAGCTGGAAGGGACAAAACTACGAGCAGTACTTC	CASSWKGQNYEQYF
TRBV27	.	TRBJ2-7	TRBD2	TGTGCCAGCAGTTCCCCGTGGCTAGCGGGAAGAGGGGAGTACTTC	CASSSPWLAGRGEYF
TRBV5-4	.	TRBJ2-5	.	TGTGCCAGCAGCTTGGCTATATCCCGGGAGACCCAGTACTTC	CASSLAISRETQYF
TRBV27	once	TRBJ1-4	.	TGTGCCAGCAGTTCTCCGGGACGGGCTAATGAAAAACTGTTTTTT	CASSSPGRANEKLFF
TRBV6-6	.	TRBJ1-3	.	TGTGCCAGCAGTTACGGGTCAGAAGGAAACACCATATATTTT	CASSYGSEGNTIYF
TRBV29-1	once	TRBJ1-1	.	TGCAGCGCCGAGACACAGGAGAACACTGAAGCTTTCTTT	CSAETQENTEAFF
TRBV9	.	TRBJ1-1	TRBD1	TGTGCCAGCAGCGTGGGCCCTACAGGGGGAGCTTTCTTT	CASSVGPTGGAFF
TRBV5-1	.	TRBJ2-1	TRBD2	TGCGCCAGCAGCTCAATAGCTGGGACTAGCGGATCCTACAATGAGCAGTTCTTC	CASSSIAGTSGSYNEQFF